This is a list of T cell receptor beta chains from one sample in a study of shared clonotypes between healthy human individuals. Profiling relied on immunoSEQ multiplex PCR, and the TCRdb table lists in-frame clones only, not all of them. The data contain 850,000 to 1,100,000 clones, 77% of them singletons. Sequenced sample: memory CD4+ T cells from PBMCs. These receptor sequences come from a man aged 18-30 years in good health. Some clones in this sample may be carry-over from other donors' samples. The CDR3 runs from the conserved cysteine through the conserved F or W.

>13|TRBV7-8
CASSLGGSNVLTF
>15|TRBV7-8
CASSSTLDSRTKQYF
>10|TRBV20-1
CSATRNEQFF
>16|TRBV4-1
CASSQPLRDREQTQYF
>14|TRBV5-1
CASSLGTEGNTIYF
>13|TRBV2
CASTPDWGGEQFF
>13|TRBV27
CASRLGGAGGYTF
>14|TRBV9
CASSVGQGNEKLFF
>13|TRBV30
CAWSVQSRETQYF
>13|TRBV7-2
CASLGRETYEQYF
>15|TRBV5-1
CASRQSAGPQTEQYF
>15|TRBV28
CASSLGGTLNTEAFF
>15|TRBV4-3
CASSRDRASSYEQYF
>12|TRBV29-1
CSVAGGWGGYTF
>16|TRBV7-6
CASSARLVGNTDTQYF
>14|TRBV18
CASSPPGGNTEAFF
>14|TRBV27
CASKEPRDSYGYTF
>13|TRBV2
CASRNLGDSPLHF
>15|TRBV19
CASAPANKHNEKLFF
>14|TRBV19
CASSNLGQNNEQFF
>15|TRBV7-2
CASSPTSLQMYEQYF
>12|TRBV21-1
CASSKLEEKLFF
>14|TRBV28
CASSPRVGIQPQHF
>13|TRBV2
CASNRDRNEKLFF
>18|TRBV5-4
CASSSDLLAGVSAGELFF
>9|TRBV7-3
CASSSIGYF
>16|TRBV5-1
CASSPGAGGPSEEQFF
>15|TRBV5-1
CASSLQHGWRETQYF
>15|TRBV6-6
CASSGGTAPDQPQHF
>17|TRBV7-3
CASSKGSGLARQETQYF
>12|TRBV7-9
CASSATKNEQFF
>14|TRBV7-2
CASSPLAGKNIQYF
>15|TRBV29-1
CSVELAGRGTDTQYF